This T cell receptor (beta chain) derives from a study of STAT5B mutations in CD4+ large granular lymphocyte leukemia. Findings and caveats of the study: 25% of private leukemic clonotypes occurred rarely in other patients' non-leukemic repertoires.

In its sample, this clone was seen a few times. Its antigen is unknown. Relative to the germline gene, one junction end is altered; a read error may explain this. Authors' data handling: Lowest detectable productive clonotype frequency was 2.59 x 10-5. TCRdb's copy holds only in-frame clones and misses some; the assay was immunoSEQ multiplex PCR. V, J and clone size were drawn from that table, and D and trimming were deduced from the DNA. The sample has approximately 19,000 clones; just over 70% are singletons. Control samples were healthy donors' buffy coats. Source material: CD4+ T cells from blood buffy coats. This sequence originates from a human donor in good health.

The CDR3 DNA follows: TGCGCCAGCAGTGATGGACACGAGCGGTTCTTC. It is translated as CASSDGHERFF. The rearrangement links TRBV10-1 to TRBJ2-1; tentative D call: TRBD1 (5 bases). The CDR3 runs to 11 residues. CDR1 is WNHNN and CDR2 is SYGVQD in the germline V gene (reference sequence).